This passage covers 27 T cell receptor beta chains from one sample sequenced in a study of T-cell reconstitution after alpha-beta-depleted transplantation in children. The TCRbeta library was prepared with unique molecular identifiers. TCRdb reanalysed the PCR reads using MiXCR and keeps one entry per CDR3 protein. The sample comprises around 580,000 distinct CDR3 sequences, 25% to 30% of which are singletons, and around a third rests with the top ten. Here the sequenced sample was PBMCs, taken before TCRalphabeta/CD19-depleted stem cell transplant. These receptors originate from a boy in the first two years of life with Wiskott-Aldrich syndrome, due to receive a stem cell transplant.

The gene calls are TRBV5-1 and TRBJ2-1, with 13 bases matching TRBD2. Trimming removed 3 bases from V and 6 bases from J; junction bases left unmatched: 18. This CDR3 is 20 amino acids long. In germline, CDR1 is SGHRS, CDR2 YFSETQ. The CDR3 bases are TGCGCCAGCAGCTGGGGGGGAAAGACTAGCGGGAGGACCTTTCCCAATGAGCAGTTCTTC. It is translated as CASSWGGKTSGRTFPNEQFF.

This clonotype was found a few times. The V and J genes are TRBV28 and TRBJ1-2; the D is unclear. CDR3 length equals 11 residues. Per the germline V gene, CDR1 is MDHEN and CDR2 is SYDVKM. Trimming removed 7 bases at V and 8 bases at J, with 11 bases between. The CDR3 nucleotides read TGTGCCAGCACCGATGGGAGCGGCTACACCTTC. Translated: CASTDGSGYTF.

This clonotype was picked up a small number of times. CDR3 DNA sequence: TGTGCCACCAGGCTGGGGGGATCCTACGAGCAGTACTTC. Its translation: CATRLGGSYEQYF. The genes are TRBV15 and TRBJ2-7; D may be TRBD2 (6 bases). CDR1 is LNHNV and CDR2 is YYDKDF in the germline V gene (reference sequence). The CDR3 has 13 residues. Trimming shortened V by 6 bases and J by 1 base, and 10 bases separated the two germline ends.

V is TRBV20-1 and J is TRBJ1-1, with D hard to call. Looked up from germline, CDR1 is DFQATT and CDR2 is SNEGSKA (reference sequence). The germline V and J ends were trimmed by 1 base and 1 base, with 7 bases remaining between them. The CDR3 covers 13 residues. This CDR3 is CSARGPSNTEAFF. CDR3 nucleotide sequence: TGCAGTGCTAGAGGACCGTCGAACACTGAAGCTTTCTTT.

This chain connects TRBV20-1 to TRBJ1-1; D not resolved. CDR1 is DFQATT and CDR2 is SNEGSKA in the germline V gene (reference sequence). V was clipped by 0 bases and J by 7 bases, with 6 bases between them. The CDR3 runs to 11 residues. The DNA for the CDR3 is TGCAGTGCTAGAGATGTCAGTGAAGCTTTCTTT. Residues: CSARDVSEAFF.

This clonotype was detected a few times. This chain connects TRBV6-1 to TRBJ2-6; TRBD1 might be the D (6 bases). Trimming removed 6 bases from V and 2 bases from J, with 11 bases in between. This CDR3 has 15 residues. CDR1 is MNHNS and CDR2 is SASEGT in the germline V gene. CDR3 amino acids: CASSQKGAGANVLTF. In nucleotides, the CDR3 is TGTGCCAGCAGCCAAAAGGGGGCTGGGGCCAACGTCCTGACTTTC.

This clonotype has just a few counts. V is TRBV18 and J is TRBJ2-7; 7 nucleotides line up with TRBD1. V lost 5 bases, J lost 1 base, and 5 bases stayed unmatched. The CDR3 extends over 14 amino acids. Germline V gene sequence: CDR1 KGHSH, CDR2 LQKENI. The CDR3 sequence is CASSVHRGSYEQYF. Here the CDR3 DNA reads TGTGCCAGCTCAGTACACAGGGGATCCTACGAGCAGTACTTC.

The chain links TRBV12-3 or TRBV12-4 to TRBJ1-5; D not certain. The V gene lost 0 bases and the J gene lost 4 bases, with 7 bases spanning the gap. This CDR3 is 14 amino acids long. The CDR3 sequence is CASSLALSNQPQHF. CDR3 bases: TGTGCCAGCAGTTTAGCGCTGAGTAATCAGCCCCAGCATTTT.

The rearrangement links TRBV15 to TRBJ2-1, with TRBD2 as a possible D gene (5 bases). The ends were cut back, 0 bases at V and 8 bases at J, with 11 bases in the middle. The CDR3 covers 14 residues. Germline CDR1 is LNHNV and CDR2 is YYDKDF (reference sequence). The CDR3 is CATSRDPAGDEQFF. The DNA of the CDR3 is TGTGCCACCAGCAGAGATCCGGCCGGGGATGAGCAGTTCTTC.

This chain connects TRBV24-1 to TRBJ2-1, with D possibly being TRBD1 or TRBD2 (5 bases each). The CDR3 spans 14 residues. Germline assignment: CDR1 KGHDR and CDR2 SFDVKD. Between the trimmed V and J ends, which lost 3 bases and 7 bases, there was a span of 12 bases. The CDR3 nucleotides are TGTGCCACCAGTGATCGGGGCAGCGGTAATGAGCAGTTCTTC. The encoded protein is CATSDRGSGNEQFF.

CDR3 residues: CASSGEGLDYEQYF. CDR3 nucleotides: TGTGCCAGCAGCGGGGAGGGACTGGACTACGAGCAGTACTTC. The rearrangement links TRBV7-8 to TRBJ2-7; the match to TRBD2 covers 7 bases. In germline, CDR1 is SGHVS, CDR2 FQNEAQ. V was pared by 5 bases and J by 3 bases, with 7 bases of the junction left unmatched. The CDR3 totals 14 residues. The complete variable domain, with remaining parts taken from reference TRBV7-8 and TRBJ2-7, reads GAGVSQSPRYKVAKRGQDVALRCDPISGHVSLFWYQQALGQGPEFLTYFQNEAQLDKSGLPSDRFFAERPEGSVSTLKIQRTQQEDSAVYLCASSGEGLDYEQYFGPGTRLTVT.

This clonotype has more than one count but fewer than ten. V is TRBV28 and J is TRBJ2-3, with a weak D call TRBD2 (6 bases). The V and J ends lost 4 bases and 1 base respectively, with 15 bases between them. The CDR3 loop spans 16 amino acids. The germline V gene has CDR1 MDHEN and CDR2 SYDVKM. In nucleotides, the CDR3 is TGTGCCAGCAGTTCACTGAGCGGGCTCGGCACAGATACGCAGTATTTT. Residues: CASSSLSGLGTDTQYF.

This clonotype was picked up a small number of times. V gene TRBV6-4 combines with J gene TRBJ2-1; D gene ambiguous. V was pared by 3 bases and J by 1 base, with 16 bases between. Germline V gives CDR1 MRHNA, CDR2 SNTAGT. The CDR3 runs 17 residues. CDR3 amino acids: CASSETLRASSYNEQFF. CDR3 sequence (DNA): TGTGCCAGCAGTGAAACCTTACGAGCTTCGTCCTACAATGAGCAGTTCTTC.

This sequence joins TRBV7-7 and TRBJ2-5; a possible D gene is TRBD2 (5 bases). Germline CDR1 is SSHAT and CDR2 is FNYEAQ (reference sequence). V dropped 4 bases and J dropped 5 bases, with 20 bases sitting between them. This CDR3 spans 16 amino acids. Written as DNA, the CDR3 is TGTGCCAGCAGCTCAATTCCTAGCCAAACTGGGGAGACCCAGTACTTC. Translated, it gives CASSSIPSQTGETQYF.

The CDR3 region is CASSRDMSNQPQHF. In DNA form, the CDR3 reads TGTGCCAGCAGTAGGGACATGAGCAATCAGCCCCAGCATTTT. The V gene is TRBV27, the J gene TRBJ1-5; possibly TRBD1 for D (6 bases). V was shortened by 5 bases and J by 1 base, with 9 bases between the two germline ends. Per the germline V gene, CDR1 is MNHEY and CDR2 is SMNVEV (reference sequence). CDR3 length: 14 amino acids.

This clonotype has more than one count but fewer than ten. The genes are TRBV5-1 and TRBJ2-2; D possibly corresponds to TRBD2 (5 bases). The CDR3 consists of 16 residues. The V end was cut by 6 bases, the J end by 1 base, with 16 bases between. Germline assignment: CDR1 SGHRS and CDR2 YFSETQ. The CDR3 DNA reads TGCGCCAGCAAGATTCTTGGACGGGGGAACACCGGGGAGCTGTTTTTT. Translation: CASKILGRGNTGELFF.

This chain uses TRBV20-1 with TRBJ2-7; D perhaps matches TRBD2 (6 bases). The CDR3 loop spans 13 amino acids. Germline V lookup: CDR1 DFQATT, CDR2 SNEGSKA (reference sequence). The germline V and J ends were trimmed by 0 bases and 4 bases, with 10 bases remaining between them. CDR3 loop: CSAREGAGYEQYF. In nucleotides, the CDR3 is TGCAGTGCTAGAGAGGGCGCGGGATACGAGCAGTACTTC.

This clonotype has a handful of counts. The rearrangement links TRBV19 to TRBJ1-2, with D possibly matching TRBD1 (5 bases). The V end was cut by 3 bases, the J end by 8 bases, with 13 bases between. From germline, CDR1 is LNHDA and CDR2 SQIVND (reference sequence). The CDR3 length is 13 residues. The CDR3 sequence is CASSIGHSGGYTF. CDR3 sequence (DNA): TGTGCCAGTAGTATCGGACACTCAGGGGGCTACACCTTC.

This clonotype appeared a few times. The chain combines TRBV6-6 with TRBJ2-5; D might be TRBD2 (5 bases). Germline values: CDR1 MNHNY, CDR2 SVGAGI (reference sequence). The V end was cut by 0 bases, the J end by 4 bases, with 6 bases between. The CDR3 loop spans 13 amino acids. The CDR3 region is CASSYSRAETQYF. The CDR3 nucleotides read TGTGCCAGCAGTTACTCGAGGGCAGAGACCCAGTACTTC.

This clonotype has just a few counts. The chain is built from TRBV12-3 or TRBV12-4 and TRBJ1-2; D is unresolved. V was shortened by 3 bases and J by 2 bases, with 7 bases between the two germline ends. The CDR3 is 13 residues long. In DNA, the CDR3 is TGTGCCAGCAGTTTTCGGCAGAACTATGGCTACACCTTC. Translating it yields CASSFRQNYGYTF.

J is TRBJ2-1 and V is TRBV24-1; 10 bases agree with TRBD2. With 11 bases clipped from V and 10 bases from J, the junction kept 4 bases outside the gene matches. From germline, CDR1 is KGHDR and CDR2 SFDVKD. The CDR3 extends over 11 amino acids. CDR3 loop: CASNSGGEQFF. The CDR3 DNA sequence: TGTGCCAGTAATAGCGGGGGGGAGCAGTTCTTC.

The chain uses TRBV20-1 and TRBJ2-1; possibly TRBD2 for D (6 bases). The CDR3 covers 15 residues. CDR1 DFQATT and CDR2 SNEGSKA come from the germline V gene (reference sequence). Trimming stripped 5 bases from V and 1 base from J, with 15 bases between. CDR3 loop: CSAVEGPSSYNEQFF. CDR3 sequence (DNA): TGCAGTGCTGTGGAGGGACCTTCTTCCTACAATGAGCAGTTCTTC.

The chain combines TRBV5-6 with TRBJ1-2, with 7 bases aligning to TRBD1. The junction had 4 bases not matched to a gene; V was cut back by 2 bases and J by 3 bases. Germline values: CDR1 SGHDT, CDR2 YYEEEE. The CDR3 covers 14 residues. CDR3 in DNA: TGTGCCAGCAGCTTTCTCGACAGGGACTATGGCTACACCTTC. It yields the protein CASSFLDRDYGYTF.

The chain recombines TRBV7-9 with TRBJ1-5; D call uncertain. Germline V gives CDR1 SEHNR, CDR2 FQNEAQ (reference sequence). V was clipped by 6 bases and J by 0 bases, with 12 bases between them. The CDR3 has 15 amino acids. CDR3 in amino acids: CASRPKVDSNQPQHF. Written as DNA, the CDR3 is TGTGCCAGCAGACCGAAGGTCGATAGCAATCAGCCCCAGCATTTT.

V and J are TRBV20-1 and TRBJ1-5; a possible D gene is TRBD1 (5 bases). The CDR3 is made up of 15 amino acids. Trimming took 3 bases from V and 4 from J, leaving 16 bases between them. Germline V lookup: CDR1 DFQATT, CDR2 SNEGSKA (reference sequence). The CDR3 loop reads CSASPLLGGNQPQHF. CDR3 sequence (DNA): TGCAGTGCTAGCCCGCTGTTGGGGGGAAATCAGCCCCAGCATTTT.

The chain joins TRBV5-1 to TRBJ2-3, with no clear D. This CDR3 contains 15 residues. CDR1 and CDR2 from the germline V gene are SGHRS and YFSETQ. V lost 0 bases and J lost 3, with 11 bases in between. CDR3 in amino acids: CASSLGNSMTDTQYF. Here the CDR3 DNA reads TGCGCCAGCAGCTTGGGGAATAGCATGACAGATACGCAGTATTTT.

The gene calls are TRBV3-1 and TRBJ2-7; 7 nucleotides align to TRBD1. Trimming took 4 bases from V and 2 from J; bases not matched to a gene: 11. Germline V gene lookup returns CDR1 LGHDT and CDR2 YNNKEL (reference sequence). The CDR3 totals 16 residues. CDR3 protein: CASSPMLGQLAYEQYF. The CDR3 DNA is TGTGCCAGCAGCCCCATGTTGGGACAGCTGGCCTACGAGCAGTACTTC.